This T cell receptor (beta chain) was sequenced during a study of T cell responses to AZD1222 COVID-19 vaccine. General study results and limits: Recipients of AZD1222 seropositive at baseline numbered only 5 to 7.

This clone was seen a handful of times. Its cognate antigen is unknown. This CDR3 comprises 15 residues. The V gene end was trimmed by 9 bases and the J gene end by 1 base; junction bases not matched to a gene: 8. Germline V gene data show CDR1 as KGHSH and CDR2 as LQKENI. The table came from immunoSEQ multiplex PCR; TCRdb's copy has only in-frame clones and leaves some out. Of around 83,000 clones listed, less than 95% were seen once; the top ten hold roughly 5.9%. This sequence joins TRBV18 and TRBJ1-1; 10 nucleotides agree with TRBD1. The sequence was obtained from an adult who received the AZD1222 COVID-19 vaccine. Sample: peripheral blood, taken 28 days after the second AZD1222 dose. The DNA for the CDR3 is TGTGCCAGTCGGGACAGGGGCGGTGGGAACACTGAAGCTTTCTTT. It yields the protein CASRDRGGGNTEAFF.